This TCR beta chain was sequenced for a study of blood T cell repertoires in COVID-19. Study overall: COVID-19 samples, acute and convalescent, were from the United States, Italy and Spain. PBMCs, B-cell-depleted T cells, or T cells were the source of the cDNA or gDNA that made up the material.

This clone has at least ten counts. The CDR3 loop spans 15 amino acids. From germline, CDR1 is KGHDR and CDR2 SFDVKD. Unmatched junction bases numbered 5, after V lost 3 bases and J lost 2 bases. Study processing details: Estimation of nucleated cell counts relied on the amplification of reference gene primers. Sequencing was performed with immunoSEQ multiplex PCR; in TCRdb, only in-frame clones are kept and a portion is missing. V, J and clone size reflect that table, while D and trimming were determined from the DNA. The data contain about 210,000 clones, around 80% of them singletons. Specimen: peripheral blood. The rearrangement links TRBV24-1 to TRBJ2-7; 8 bases are a match to TRBD1. The clonotype originates from a woman in her thirties or forties with acute or convalescent COVID-19. The CDR3 DNA reads TGTGCCACCAGTGATGGACAGGGAAGGACCTACGAGCAGTACTTC. This codes for CATSDGQGRTYEQYF.